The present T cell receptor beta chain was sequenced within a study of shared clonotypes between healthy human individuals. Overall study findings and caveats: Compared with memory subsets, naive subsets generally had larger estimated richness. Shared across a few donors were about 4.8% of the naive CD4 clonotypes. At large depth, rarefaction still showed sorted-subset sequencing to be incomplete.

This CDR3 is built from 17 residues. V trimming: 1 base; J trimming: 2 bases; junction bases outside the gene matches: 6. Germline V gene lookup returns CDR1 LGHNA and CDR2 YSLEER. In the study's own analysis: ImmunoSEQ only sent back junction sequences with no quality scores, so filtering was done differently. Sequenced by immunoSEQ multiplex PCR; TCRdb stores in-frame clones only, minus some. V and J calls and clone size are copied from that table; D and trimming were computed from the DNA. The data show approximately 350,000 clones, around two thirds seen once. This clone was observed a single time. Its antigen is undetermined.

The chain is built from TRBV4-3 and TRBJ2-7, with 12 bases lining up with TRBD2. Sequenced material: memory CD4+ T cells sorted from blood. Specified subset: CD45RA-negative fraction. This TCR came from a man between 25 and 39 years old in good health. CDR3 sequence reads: CASSQAASGRGPYEQYF. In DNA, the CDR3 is TGCGCCAGCAGCCAAGCTGCTAGCGGGAGGGGGCCCTACGAGCAGTACTTC.